The present TCR beta chain was sequenced within a study of neurological immune-mediated disorders. TCRdb passed the 5' RACE reads through MiXCR, listing each CDR3 protein once. This table holds more than 45,000 distinct CDR3 sequences, around 3.6% found once. Libraries used 2 million unsorted PBMCs kept frozen in RNAlater. With 5 bases clipped from V and 7 bases from J, the junction kept 7 bases outside the gene matches. Germline V gene sequence: CDR1 SGHTA, CDR2 FQGNSA. The CDR3 spans 14 residues. The receptor's source is a woman aged 25-40 years with multiple sclerosis. The chain couples TRBV7-2 to TRBJ2-4; 8 positions agree with TRBD1. The sample comprised PBMCs. The CDR3 coding sequence is TGTGCCAGCAGCGATACAGGGGGGTGGAACATTCAGTACTTC. Translated: CASSDTGGWNIQYF.